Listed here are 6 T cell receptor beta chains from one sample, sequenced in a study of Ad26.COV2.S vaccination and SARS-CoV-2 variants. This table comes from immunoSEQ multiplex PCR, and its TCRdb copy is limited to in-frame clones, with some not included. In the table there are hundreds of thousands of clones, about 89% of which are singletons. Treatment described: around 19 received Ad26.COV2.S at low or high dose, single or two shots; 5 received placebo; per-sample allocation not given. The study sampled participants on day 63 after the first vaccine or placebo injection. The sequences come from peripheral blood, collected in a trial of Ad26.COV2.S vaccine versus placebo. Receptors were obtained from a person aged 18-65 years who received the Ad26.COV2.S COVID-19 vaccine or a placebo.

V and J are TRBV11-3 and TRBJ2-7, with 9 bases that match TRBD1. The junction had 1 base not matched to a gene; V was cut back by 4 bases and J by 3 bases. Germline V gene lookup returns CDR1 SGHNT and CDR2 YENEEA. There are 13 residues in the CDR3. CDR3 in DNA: TGTGCCAGCAGCTGGGGACAGGGCTACGAGCAGTACTTC. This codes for CASSWGQGYEQYF.

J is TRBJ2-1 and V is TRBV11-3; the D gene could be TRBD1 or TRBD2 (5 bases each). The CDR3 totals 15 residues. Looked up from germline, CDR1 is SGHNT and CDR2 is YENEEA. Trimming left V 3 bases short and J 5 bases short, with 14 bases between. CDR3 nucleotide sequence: TGTGCCAGCAGCTTTGGGGACGCGGCAAACAATGAGCAGTTCTTC. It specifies CASSFGDAANNEQFF.

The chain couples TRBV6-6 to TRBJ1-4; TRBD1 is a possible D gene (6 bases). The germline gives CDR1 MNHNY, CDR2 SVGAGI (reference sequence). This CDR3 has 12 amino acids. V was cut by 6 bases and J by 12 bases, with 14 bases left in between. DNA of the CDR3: TGTGCCAGCAGGCTAGCATCAGGGGAACTGTTTTTT. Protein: CASRLASGELFF.

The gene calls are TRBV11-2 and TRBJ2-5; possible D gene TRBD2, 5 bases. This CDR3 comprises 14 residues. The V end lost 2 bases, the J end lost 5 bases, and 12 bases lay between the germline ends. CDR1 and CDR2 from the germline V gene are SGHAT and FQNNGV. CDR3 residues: CASSLQRAEETQYF. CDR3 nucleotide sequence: TGTGCCAGCAGCTTACAGAGGGCGGAGGAGACCCAGTACTTC. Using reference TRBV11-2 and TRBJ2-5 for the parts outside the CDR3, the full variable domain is EAGVAQSPRYKIIEKRQSVAFWCNPISGHATLYWYQQILGQGPKLLIQFQNNGVVDDSQLPKDRFSAERLKGVDSTLKIQPAKLEDSAVYLCASSLQRAEETQYFGPGTRLLVL.

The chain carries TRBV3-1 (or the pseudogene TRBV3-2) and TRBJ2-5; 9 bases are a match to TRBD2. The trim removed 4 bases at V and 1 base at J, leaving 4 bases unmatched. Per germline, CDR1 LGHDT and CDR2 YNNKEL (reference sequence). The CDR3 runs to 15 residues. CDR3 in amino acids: CASSPPTSGQETQYF. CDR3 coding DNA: TGTGCCAGCAGCCCTCCGACTAGCGGCCAAGAGACCCAGTACTTC.

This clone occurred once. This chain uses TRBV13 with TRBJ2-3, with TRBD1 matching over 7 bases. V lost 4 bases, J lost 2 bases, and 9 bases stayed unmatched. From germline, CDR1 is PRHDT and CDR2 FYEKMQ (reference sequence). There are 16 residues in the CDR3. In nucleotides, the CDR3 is TGTGCCAGCAGCTCGAGACAGGGTATGGACACAGATACGCAGTATTTT. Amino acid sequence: CASSSRQGMDTDTQYF.